This T cell receptor beta chain emerged from a study of blood T cell repertoires in COVID-19. Some clones are missing from TCRdb's copy, which holds only in-frame ones; the method was immunoSEQ multiplex PCR. This table has around 170,000 clones, roughly 90% appearing once. The J segment lost 8 bases and the V segment lost 7 bases, leaving 8 bases of the junction unmatched. CDR3 length: 12 residues. Germline V gene data show CDR1 as SQVTM and CDR2 as ANQGSEA. This chain links TRBV29-1 with TRBJ1-2; 9 positions match TRBD1. Source material: peripheral blood. The receptor's source is a man aged 45-60 years with acute or convalescent COVID-19. This chain's CDR3 is CSALTGGGGYTF. CDR3 DNA: TGCAGCGCCCTTACAGGGGGCGGCGGCTACACCTTC.